The subject of this entry is one T cell receptor beta chain. The library came from three nested PCR rounds adapted from ARM-PCR protocols. TCRdb reanalysed the multiplex PCR reads using MiXCR and keeps one entry per CDR3 protein. The sample yields 200,000 to 250,000 distinct CDR3 sequences, 70% to 75% seen once. The data derive from a study of tumor and adjacent non-tumor tissue in lung cancer. Study-wide context: Samples averaged roughly 4 million productive TCRbeta reads each.

This CDR3 is built from 15 residues. The V gene lost 4 bases and the J gene lost 9 bases, with 19 bases spanning the gap. No cell sorting was done before RNA was extracted from the tissue. Newly diagnosed lung cancer patients had thoracic surgery in China, August–late 2014, without prior chemotherapy. J is TRBJ2-1 and V is TRBV12-3 or TRBV12-4; maybe TRBD2 (5 bases). Specimen: lung tumor tissue. This TCR was recovered from a man aged 55 to 69 with non-small cell lung cancer. The CDR3 DNA follows: TGTGCCAGCAGTTCAGCCGGGAAACTCCTCAGTGAGCAGTTCTTC. This gives the protein CASSSAGKLLSEQFF.